This TCR beta chain was recorded in a study of beta chain features in type 1 diabetes (dated by TCRdb to 2017 to 2018). The study in broad terms: No differences in mean age, gender distribution, total cell number or subset yield were found between patients and healthy donors. Across all samples, about 110 million sorted cells were examined, and cell number per subset correlated strongly with RNA yield. The study compared TCRB repertoires of sorted circulating CD4+ T cell subsets between recently diagnosed type 1 diabetes patients and matched healthy donors. Regulatory and stem cell-like memory subsets were obtained from only 8 patients and roughly 8 healthy donors, while naive and central memory subsets were obtained from all 30 or so donors.

The entire isolated RNA was reverse transcribed using the High Capacity cDNA Reverse Transcription Kit, and thus expressed TCRB transcripts were sequenced. Naive, central memory and regulatory T cell samples underwent deep immunoSEQ sequencing, averaging roughly 3.4 million total reads per sample. After sorted cells were lysed in RLT buffer, RNA was extracted with DNase-treated RNeasy Micro or Mini kits, with the choice depending on cell number. To prevent cross-contamination, every cell subset was processed on its own, while patient and healthy donor samples were processed together. TCRB sequences were amplified from cDNA with the immunoSEQ multiplex PCR, producing 87-bp fragments spanning the CDR3 region. The amplicons were sequenced using the Illumina HiSeq platform. Per the source publication's procedure: PCR bias was computationally corrected using synthetic template baselines, reads within Hamming distance 2 were collapsed, and singletons that could not be merged were discarded. Reads were aligned against IMGT so that V, D and J genes, CDR3 length and insertions or deletions at six rearrangement sites could be assigned. Clonotype counts were normalized to sorted cell number within each subset before computing true diversity and Gini coefficients with the tcR R package. The overlap coefficient, calculated on TCRB nucleotide sequences, was used to quantify repertoire sharing. Out-of-frame TCRB sequences from naive cells were analyzed to stand in for the pre-selection repertoire. TCRdb limited this immuneACCESS table to in-frame rearrangements with V and J called. A share of clones is missing; checked studies link under half to unresolved V genes, and the rest is unexplained. V and J calls and clone size are given by that table; D and trimming were obtained from the DNA. The sample has under 350,000 clones on record, approximately 25% of them singletons. The ten biggest clones cover roughly 0.013% of the sample.

The CDR1 and CDR2 encoded by the germline V gene are MDHEN and SYDVKM. From cysteine to phenylalanine, the CDR3 is 12 amino acids long. Of the read, only the CDR3 DNA is kept; its 36 bases are in frame from base 1. V and J are trimmed by 2 bases and 14 bases, and the gene matches miss 5 bases of the junction. From each donor, a single peripheral blood sample of about 100 mL on average was drawn into heparinised tubes. Naive, central memory, regulatory and stem cell-like memory CD4+ T cells were sorted on a BD FACSAria II using a panel including CD45RO, CCR7, CD25, CD127, CD95 and CD27. Every sorted population had a purity above 95%. PBMCs were separated immediately by Lymphoprep density gradient centrifugation and were stained directly, without being cultured. Samples were stained and sorted in pairs, with one healthy donor and one patient per experiment, so that batch effects were minimized. This clone was recorded a few times. Its antigen is currently not known. Qualities for individual bases were not recorded, and no much larger clone is one base off.

The full study reports these points: Fewer insertions and more nucleotide deletions at VDJ recombination sites were observed in patients with type 1 diabetes, implying thymic rearrangement abnormalities. Type 1 diabetes patients showed a moderate but significant shortening of TCRB CDR3 length in all four CD4+ subsets. Because cDNA was sequenced instead of genomic DNA, activated cells with high expression could be over-represented, although the groups did not differ in activation or CD3 levels. Shorter templates might be favored by PCR, yet because patient and control samples were amplified and corrected together, any such skew would affect both groups equally. Naive, central memory and regulatory TCRB repertoires appeared to be more alike among patients than among healthy donors. Because small numbers of individuals were included in the HLA sub-analyses, any influence of HLA type on TCRB rearrangement was left unresolved.

The V and J genes are TRBV28 and TRBJ2-1; TRBD2 matches 8 bases in the middle. Sequencing was done on a sample of naive CD4+ T cells from blood. The cell subset or site tag for this specimen amounts to: true naive CD4+ T cells. This clonotype originated in a woman aged 25 to 39 with type 1 diabetes. The bases read TGTGCCAGCAGTTTAGATCGACTAGCGAAGTTCTTC. It translates as CASSLDRLAKFF.